Listed below are T cell receptor beta chains from one sample, sequenced in a study of radiotherapy plus CTLA-4 blockade in lung cancer. Sequenced by immunoSEQ multiplex PCR; TCRdb stores in-frame clones only, minus some. Among tens of thousands of clones listed, about 83% were seen once. The sample was peripheral blood, taken from a patient treated with radiotherapy plus ipilimumab. Source of these receptors: a human donor with non-small cell lung cancer who had stable disease on radiotherapy plus ipilimumab. CDR3s include the opening cysteine and the closing phenylalanine or tryptophan. Each record gives: CDR3 length, D gene, V gene, J gene, clone size, CDR3 protein, CDR3 DNA. D genes are given only for firm matches. The size entry is marked missing in some rows and otherwise reads once, few, many or a size class.

length: 15
D: TRBD1
V: TRBV11-2
J: TRBJ2-7
size: .
CDR3: CASSLGPGQSYEQYF
DNA: TGTGCCAGCAGCTTGGGGCCGGGACAGTCCTACGAGCAGTACTTC

length: 16
D: .
V: TRBV15
J: TRBJ2-7
size: .
CDR3: CATSKPKNRDPSEQYF
DNA: TGTGCCACCAGCAAACCGAAAAACCGGGATCCTTCGGAGCAGTACTTC

length: 15
D: .
V: TRBV9
J: TRBJ1-4
size: once
CDR3: CASSVGDRTNEKLFF
DNA: TGTGCCAGCAGCGTAGGTGACCGAACTAATGAAAAACTGTTTTTT

length: 14
D: .
V: TRBV28
J: TRBJ1-2
size: few
CDR3: CASSPPGKNYGYTF
DNA: TGTGCCAGCAGTCCCCCCGGCAAGAACTATGGCTACACCTTC

length: 13
D: .
V: TRBV29-1
J: TRBJ2-6
size: few
CDR3: CSASNAGANVLTF
DNA: TGCAGCGCCTCCAATGCTGGGGCCAACGTCCTGACTTTC

length: 12
D: .
V: TRBV2
J: TRBJ2-5
size: .
CDR3: CASSDSQETQYF
DNA: TGTGCCAGCAGTGACAGTCAAGAGACCCAGTACTTC

length: 15
D: .
V: TRBV18
J: TRBJ1-2
size: .
CDR3: CASSPPREKVYGYTF
DNA: TGTGCCAGCTCACCACCGAGGGAGAAGGTCTATGGCTACACCTTC

length: 14
D: .
V: TRBV30
J: TRBJ2-5
size: .
CDR3: CAWSVLMGRETQYF
DNA: TGTGCCTGGAGTGTACTAATGGGTAGAGAGACCCAGTACTTC

length: 13
D: TRBD2
V: TRBV6-5
J: TRBJ2-5
size: .
CDR3: CASSKTSGETQYF
DNA: TGTGCCAGCAGCAAAACTAGCGGGGAGACCCAGTACTTC

length: 13
D: .
V: TRBV30
J: TRBJ2-5
size: .
CDR3: CAWCPSSGETQYF
DNA: TGTGCCTGGTGCCCTAGCTCGGGGGAGACCCAGTACTTC

length: 15
D: .
V: TRBV5-1
J: TRBJ1-2
size: .
CDR3: CASSPRPDSGYGYTF
DNA: TGCGCCAGCAGCCCTCGGCCGGATAGTGGTTATGGCTACACCTTC

length: 12
D: .
V: TRBV19
J: TRBJ2-7
size: .
CDR3: CASSRAGYEQYF
DNA: TGTGCCAGTAGTAGGGCGGGTTACGAGCAGTACTTC

length: 13
D: .
V: TRBV27
J: TRBJ1-5
size: .
CDR3: CASSLRGGRPQHF
DNA: TGTGCCAGCAGTTTAAGGGGGGGGAGGCCCCAGCATTTT

length: 13
D: .
V: TRBV6-1
J: TRBJ1-1
size: .
CDR3: CASNQGRGTEAFF
DNA: TGTGCCAGCAATCAAGGACGGGGCACTGAAGCTTTCTTT

length: 15
D: .
V: TRBV11-1
J: TRBJ2-7
size: .
CDR3: CASSLDDDTSYEQYF
DNA: TGTGCCAGCAGCTTAGATGATGACACCTCCTACGAGCAGTACTTC

length: 15
D: TRBD1
V: TRBV6-4
J: TRBJ1-2
size: .
CDR3: CASSEGTGAHYGYTF
DNA: TGTGCCAGCAGTGAAGGGACAGGGGCTCACTATGGCTACACCTTC

length: 13
D: .
V: TRBV30
J: TRBJ1-5
size: .
CDR3: CAWSVKGDQPQHF
DNA: TGTGCCTGGAGTGTTAAGGGTGATCAGCCCCAGCATTTT

length: 15
D: TRBD1
V: TRBV5-6
J: TRBJ2-7
size: .
CDR3: CASSFPGTGVYEQYF
DNA: TGTGCCAGCAGCTTCCCCGGGACAGGGGTCTACGAGCAGTACTTC

length: 16
D: .
V: TRBV4-2
J: TRBJ2-5
size: .
CDR3: CASSQGPRRGQETQYF
DNA: TGTGCCAGCAGCCAGGGCCCCCGTAGGGGACAAGAGACCCAGTACTTC

length: 15
D: .
V: TRBV27
J: TRBJ2-1
size: .
CDR3: CASSLRRDPLNEQFF
DNA: TGTGCCAGCAGTCTCCGCCGGGACCCCTTAAATGAGCAGTTCTTC

length: 18
D: TRBD2
V: TRBV7-2
J: TRBJ2-3
size: .
CDR3: CASSSGLAGGAGPDTQYF
DNA: TGTGCCAGCAGCTCTGGACTAGCGGGGGGGGCCGGTCCAGATACGCAGTATTTT

length: 15
D: .
V: TRBV6-1
J: TRBJ2-7
size: .
CDR3: CASSEFSGASYEQYF
DNA: TGTGCCAGCAGTGAATTCTCAGGGGCGTCCTACGAGCAGTACTTC

length: 13
D: TRBD1
V: TRBV11-2
J: TRBJ2-5
size: .
CDR3: CASNPDRGETQYF
DNA: TGTGCCAGCAACCCGGACAGGGGCGAGACCCAGTACTTC

length: 17
D: TRBD2
V: TRBV2
J: TRBJ2-1
size: .
CDR3: CASSFAGLGLAGAEQFF
DNA: TGTGCCAGCAGTTTCGCCGGATTGGGACTAGCGGGAGCTGAGCAGTTCTTC

length: 14
D: TRBD1
V: TRBV6-4
J: TRBJ2-3
size: .
CDR3: CASSDHRGSDTQYF
DNA: TGTGCCAGCAGTGACCACAGGGGGTCAGATACGCAGTATTTT

length: 15
D: TRBD1
V: TRBV30
J: TRBJ1-6
size: .
CDR3: CAWSDGQGESSPLHF
DNA: TGTGCCTGGAGCGACGGACAGGGGGAGAGTTCACCCCTCCACTTT

length: 16
D: .
V: TRBV4-1
J: TRBJ2-3
size: .
CDR3: CASSQGGHRSPDTQYF
DNA: TGCGCCAGCAGCCAAGGAGGACACCGATCTCCAGATACGCAGTATTTT

length: 17
D: TRBD1
V: TRBV30
J: TRBJ2-6
size: .
CDR3: CAWNMDRLFSGANVLTF
DNA: TGTGCCTGGAATATGGACAGGCTATTCTCTGGGGCCAACGTCCTGACTTTC

length: 16
D: .
V: TRBV2
J: TRBJ2-3
size: .
CDR3: CASSSGGTGYTDTQYF
DNA: TGTGCCAGCAGCTCAGGCGGGACTGGTTACACAGATACGCAGTATTTT

length: 17
D: TRBD2
V: TRBV7-2
J: TRBJ2-7
size: .
CDR3: CASSSRTSGVLLYEQYF
DNA: TGTGCCAGCAGCTCAAGGACTAGCGGGGTCCTCCTCTACGAGCAGTACTTC

length: 16
D: .
V: TRBV9
J: TRBJ1-5
size: .
CDR3: CASSVDAGNSNQPQHF
DNA: TGTGCCAGCAGCGTAGACGCAGGTAATAGCAATCAGCCCCAGCATTTT

length: 16
D: .
V: TRBV11-1
J: TRBJ2-2
size: .
CDR3: CASSPRQNPGTGELFF
DNA: TGTGCCAGCAGCCCCCGACAAAACCCGGGCACCGGGGAGCTGTTTTTT

length: 14
D: TRBD1
V: TRBV4-1
J: TRBJ1-5
size: .
CDR3: CASSQGDRNQPQHF
DNA: TGCGCCAGCAGCCAAGGGGACAGGAATCAGCCCCAGCATTTT

length: 14
D: .
V: TRBV2
J: TRBJ2-2
size: .
CDR3: CASIRLAIPGELFF
DNA: TGTGCCAGCATCCGGCTAGCGATACCCGGGGAGCTGTTTTTT

length: 13
D: .
V: TRBV5-8
J: TRBJ2-5
size: .
CDR3: CASSLVSGETQYF
DNA: TGTGCCAGCAGCTTGGTTAGTGGGGAGACCCAGTACTTC

length: 11
D: .
V: TRBV20-1
J: TRBJ1-5
size: .
CDR3: CSARGVQPQHF
DNA: TGCAGTGCCAGGGGAGTTCAGCCCCAGCATTTT

length: 13
D: TRBD1
V: TRBV7-9
J: TRBJ1-2
size: .
CDR3: CASSATGVDGYTF
DNA: TGTGCCAGCAGCGCGACAGGGGTGGATGGCTACACCTTC

length: 16
D: .
V: TRBV5-6
J: TRBJ2-1
size: .
CDR3: CASSLEWGEIYNEQFF
DNA: TGTGCCAGCAGCTTGGAGTGGGGGGAGATATACAATGAGCAGTTCTTC

length: 12
D: .
V: TRBV21-1
J: TRBJ1-1
size: .
CDR3: CLSYLLNTEAFF
DNA: TGTCTGTCCTACCTCCTAAACACTGAAGCTTTCTTT

length: 15
D: TRBD1
V: TRBV10-2
J: TRBJ2-4
size: .
CDR3: CASYEDRGPKNIQYF
DNA: TGCGCCAGCTATGAGGACAGGGGACCCAAAAACATTCAGTACTTC

length: 13
D: .
V: TRBV7-2
J: TRBJ1-4
size: .
CDR3: CASSLRRNEKLFF
DNA: TGTGCCAGCAGCCTGAGGCGTAATGAAAAACTGTTTTTT

length: 16
D: TRBD2
V: TRBV2
J: TRBJ2-1
size: .
CDR3: CAILERSSGRAREQFF
DNA: TGTGCCATCCTGGAGAGGTCTAGCGGGAGGGCCAGGGAGCAGTTCTTC

length: 13
D: .
V: TRBV13
J: TRBJ2-7
size: .
CDR3: CASSSSDNYEQYF
DNA: TGTGCCAGCAGCTCGTCCGATAACTACGAGCAGTACTTC